Each of the 18 T cell receptor beta chains below was sequenced from the same sample in a study of blood T cell repertoires in COVID-19. Only in-frame clones appear in the TCRdb table, and some are missing; sequencing was by immunoSEQ multiplex PCR. The sample lists roughly 260,000 clones, about nine tenths occurring once. Sequences were obtained from peripheral blood. These receptors were taken from a woman aged 25 to 39 with COVID-19, enrolled during active disease.

Comment on this clone: One end of the junction does not line up with germline, which may come from a read error. This chain links TRBV6-4 with TRBJ2-1; 9 positions match TRBD2. The CDR3 runs to 13 residues. Per germline, CDR1 MRHNA and CDR2 SNTAGT. CDR3: CASSDIASGTLVF. The CDR3, as DNA: TGTGCCAGCAGTGACATAGCTAGCGGGACTCTGGTCTTC.

V is TRBV6-5 and J is TRBJ1-5; D ambiguous. There are 16 residues in the CDR3. V lost 0 bases and J 4 bases, leaving 13 bases between the germline ends. Germline CDR1 reads MNHEY; CDR2 reads SVGAGI. The DNA of the CDR3 is TGTGCCAGCAGTTACTCCCCGGGAGATGGAAATCAGCCCCAGCATTTT. Its translation: CASSYSPGDGNQPQHF.

The chain has TRBV7-8 and TRBJ2-5; 10 nucleotides agree with TRBD2. Germline trimming cut 2 bases from V and 3 bases from J; bases unmatched to any gene: 6. The germline gives CDR1 SGHVS, CDR2 FQNEAQ. The CDR3 has 16 residues. CDR3 residues: CASSLFLAGVKETQYF. The CDR3 DNA reads TGTGCCAGCAGCTTATTCCTAGCGGGAGTGAAAGAGACCCAGTACTTC.

CDR3: CASSLFTMNTEAFF. CDR3 sequence (DNA): TGCGCCAGCAGCTTGTTCACTATGAACACTGAAGCTTTCTTT. This chain links TRBV5-1 with TRBJ1-1; no reliable D call. Germline CDR1 SGHRS, CDR2 YFSETQ. Between the trimmed V and J ends, which lost 1 base and 0 bases, there was a span of 7 bases. The CDR3 is 14 amino acids.

This chain uses TRBV7-3 with TRBJ2-5; D ambiguous. The CDR3 runs to 13 residues. From germline, CDR1 is SGHTA and CDR2 FQGTGA. Trimming pared 5 bases from V and 4 bases from J, leaving 11 bases between. This CDR3 is CASSLGGSETQYF. In nucleotides, the CDR3 is TGTGCCAGCAGCCTCGGTGGTTCAGAGACCCAGTACTTC.

V is TRBV11-2 and J is TRBJ1-1; possible D gene TRBD1, 6 bases. The germline gives CDR1 SGHAT, CDR2 FQNNGV. This CDR3 has 15 amino acids. Trimming left V 4 bases short and J 3 bases short, with 15 bases between. The chain's CDR3 is CASSYSGGGYTEAFF. CDR3 nucleotides: TGTGCCAGCAGCTACTCGGGCGGGGGCTACACTGAAGCTTTCTTT.

V and J are TRBV19 and TRBJ1-1, with D maybe TRBD1 (5 bases). V was cut by 4 bases and J by 4 bases, with 13 bases left in between. The CDR3 totals 14 residues. CDR1 and CDR2 (germline): LNHDA, SQIVND (reference sequence). The chain's CDR3 is CASSTGRGGTEAFF. CDR3 sequence (DNA): TGTGCCAGTAGTACAGGGAGGGGCGGCACTGAAGCTTTCTTT.

V usage is TRBV6-5 and J usage is TRBJ2-7; TRBD1 might be the D (6 bases). From germline, CDR1 is MNHEY and CDR2 SVGAGI. The CDR3 runs to 16 residues. The ends were cut back, 0 bases at V and 3 bases at J, with 15 bases in the middle. CDR3 coding DNA: TGTGCCAGCAGTTACTCGAGGGCCCACAGGGTCTACGAGCAGTACTTC. Its protein is CASSYSRAHRVYEQYF.

The rearrangement joins TRBV9 to TRBJ2-3; TRBD2 matches at 10 bases. V was pared by 3 bases and J by 4 bases, with 8 bases of the junction left unmatched. The length of the CDR3 is 16 residues. CDR1 SGDLS and CDR2 YYNGEE come from the germline V gene. Here the CDR3 DNA reads TGTGCCAGCAGCGAGGCTAGCGGGAGCTCAGCAGATACGCAGTATTTT. This gives the protein CASSEASGSSADTQYF.

The gene calls are TRBV5-1 and TRBJ2-7, with D hard to call. Looked up from germline, CDR1 is SGHRS and CDR2 is YFSETQ. This CDR3 region has 14 residues. The V end lost 0 bases, the J end lost 0 bases, and 7 bases lay between the germline ends. The CDR3 loop reads CASSLDRSSYEQYF. DNA of the CDR3: TGCGCCAGCAGCTTGGACAGAAGCTCCTACGAGCAGTACTTC.

This chain connects TRBV30 to TRBJ2-1; D perhaps matches TRBD1 (5 bases). Between the trimmed V and J ends, which lost 1 base and 2 bases, there was a span of 9 bases. Per germline, CDR1 GTSNPN and CDR2 SVGIG (reference sequence). The CDR3 length is 14 residues. This CDR3 reads CAWSGGRAYNEQFF. The CDR3 DNA is TGTGCCTGGAGTGGGGGCAGAGCCTACAATGAGCAGTTCTTC.

This clone was seen more than once but under ten times. This chain links TRBV6-6 with TRBJ1-5; 10 nucleotides agree with TRBD1. Germline values: CDR1 MNHNY, CDR2 SVGAGI (reference sequence). The CDR3 is 15 residues long. Trimming took 5 bases from V and 1 from J; bases not matched to a gene: 2. The CDR3 sequence: CASSPGQGSNQPQHF. DNA of the CDR3: TGTGCCAGCAGTCCGGGACAGGGGAGCAATCAGCCCCAGCATTTT.

This clone was counted only a few times. The chain joins TRBV7-8 to TRBJ1-1; D is perhaps TRBD1 (5 bases). CDR3 length: 14 amino acids. Germline-derived CDR1 and CDR2 are SGHVS and FQNEAQ. V was pared by 5 bases and J by 1 base, with 11 bases between. CDR3 sequence (DNA): TGTGCCAGCAGCCAGGGAGTTGGGAACACTGAAGCTTTCTTT. As protein: CASSQGVGNTEAFF. The variable domain in full, with the rest retrieved from reference TRBV7-8 and TRBJ1-1, is GAGVSQSPRYKVAKRGQDVALRCDPISGHVSLFWYQQALGQGPEFLTYFQNEAQLDKSGLPSDRFFAERPEGSVSTLKIQRTQQEDSAVYLCASSQGVGNTEAFFGQGTRLTVV.

The chain links TRBV5-6 to TRBJ2-4; tentatively, D is TRBD2 (6 bases). The germline V and J ends were trimmed by 2 bases and 1 base, with 7 bases remaining between them. The CDR3 is made up of 14 amino acids. Germline assignment: CDR1 SGHDT and CDR2 YYEEEE. CDR3 amino acids: CASSFRGAKNIQYF. CDR3 DNA: TGTGCCAGCAGCTTTCGGGGGGCCAAAAACATTCAGTACTTC.

A few counts support this clone. The rearrangement joins TRBV4-2 to TRBJ1-5; D ambiguous. Germline CDR1 and CDR2: LGHNA and YNFKEQ. V dropped 1 base and J dropped 5 bases, with 12 bases sitting between them. The CDR3 is 15 residues long. Written as DNA, the CDR3 is TGTGCCAGCAGCCAAGCGTTATTTTTCGATCAGCCCCAGCATTTT. Amino acid sequence: CASSQALFFDQPQHF.

The J gene is TRBJ2-6, the V gene TRBV24-1; 10 nucleotides match TRBD1. CDR3 length: 19 amino acids. In germline, CDR1 is KGHDR, CDR2 SFDVKD. V was clipped by 4 bases and J by 1 base; unmatched bases: 9. The CDR3 reads CATSDPTGGAGSGANVLTF. The CDR3 DNA is TGTGCCACCAGTGACCCGACAGGGGGCGCGGGTTCTGGGGCCAACGTCCTGACTTTC.

The rearrangement links TRBV5-1 to TRBJ2-7, with TRBD1 identical over 9 bases. The V and J ends lost 4 bases and 5 bases, in that order; junction bases with no gene match: 7. Per germline, CDR1 SGHRS and CDR2 YFSETQ. The CDR3 sequence is 14 residues long. CDR3 region: CASSPQGAGHEQYF. The CDR3 nucleotides are TGCGCCAGCAGCCCACAGGGGGCAGGACACGAGCAGTACTTC.

This rearrangement joins TRBV18 to TRBJ2-7; D is perhaps TRBD2 (6 bases). V dropped 8 bases and J dropped 3 bases, with 14 bases sitting between them. Germline assignment: CDR1 KGHSH and CDR2 LQKENI. The CDR3 has 13 residues. DNA for the CDR3: TGTGCCAGCCGGAGGGAGCCCCTCTACGAGCAGTACTTC. Translating it yields CASRREPLYEQYF.